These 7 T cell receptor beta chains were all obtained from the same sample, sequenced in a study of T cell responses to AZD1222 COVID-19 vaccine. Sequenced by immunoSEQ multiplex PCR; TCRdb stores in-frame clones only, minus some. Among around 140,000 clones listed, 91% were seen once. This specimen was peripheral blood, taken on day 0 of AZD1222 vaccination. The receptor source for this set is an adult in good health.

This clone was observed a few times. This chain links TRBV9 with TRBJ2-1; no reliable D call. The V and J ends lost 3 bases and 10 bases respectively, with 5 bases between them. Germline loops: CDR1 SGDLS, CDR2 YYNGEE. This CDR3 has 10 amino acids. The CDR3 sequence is CASSGREQFF. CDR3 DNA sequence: TGTGCCAGCAGCGGCCGGGAGCAGTTCTTC. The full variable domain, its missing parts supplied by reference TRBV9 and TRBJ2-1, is DSGVTQTPKHLITATGQRVTLRCSPRSGDLSVYWYQQSLDQGLQFLIQYYNGEERAKGNILERFSAQQFPDLHSELNLSSLELGDSALYFCASSGREQFFGPGTRLTVL.

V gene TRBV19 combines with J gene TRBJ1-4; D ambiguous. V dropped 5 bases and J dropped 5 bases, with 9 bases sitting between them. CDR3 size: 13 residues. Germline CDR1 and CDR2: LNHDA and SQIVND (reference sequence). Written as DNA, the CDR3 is TGTGCCAGTAGTTGGCAGAGAAATGAAAAACTGTTTTTT. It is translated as CASSWQRNEKLFF.

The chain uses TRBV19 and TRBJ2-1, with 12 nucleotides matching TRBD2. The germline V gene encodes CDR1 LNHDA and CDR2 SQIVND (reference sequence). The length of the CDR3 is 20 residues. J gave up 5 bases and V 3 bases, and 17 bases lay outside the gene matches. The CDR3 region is CASSIGRRKGLAGLHNEQFF. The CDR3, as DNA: TGTGCCAGTAGTATCGGCCGGCGCAAGGGACTAGCGGGTCTTCACAATGAGCAGTTCTTC.

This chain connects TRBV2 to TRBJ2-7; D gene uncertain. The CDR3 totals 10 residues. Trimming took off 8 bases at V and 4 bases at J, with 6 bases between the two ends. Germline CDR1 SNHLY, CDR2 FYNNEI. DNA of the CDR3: TGTGCCAGCGTGGGGTACGAGCAGTACTTC. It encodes CASVGYEQYF.

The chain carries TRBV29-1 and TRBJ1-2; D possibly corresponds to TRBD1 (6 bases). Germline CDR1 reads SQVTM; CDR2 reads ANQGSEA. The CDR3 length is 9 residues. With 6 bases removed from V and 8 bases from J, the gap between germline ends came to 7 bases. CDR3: CSVRGGYTF. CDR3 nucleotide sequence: TGCAGCGTAAGGGGGGGCTACACCTTC.

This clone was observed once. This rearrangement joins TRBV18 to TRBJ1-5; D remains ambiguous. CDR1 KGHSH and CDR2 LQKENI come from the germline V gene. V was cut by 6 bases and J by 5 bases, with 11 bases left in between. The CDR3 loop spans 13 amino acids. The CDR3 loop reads CASSVDSDQPQHF. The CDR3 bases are TGTGCCAGCTCGGTAGACTCCGATCAGCCCCAGCATTTT.

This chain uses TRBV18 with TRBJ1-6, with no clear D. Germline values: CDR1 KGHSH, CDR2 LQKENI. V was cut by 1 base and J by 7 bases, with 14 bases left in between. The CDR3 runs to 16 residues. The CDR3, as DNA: TGTGCCAGCTCACCACAAATCGGTGGGAGCAATTCACCCCTCCACTTT. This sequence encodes CASSPQIGGSNSPLHF.